A selection of T cell receptor beta chains follows, all from one sample in a study of Graves' ophthalmopathy and Graves' hyperthyroidism. One entry per CDR3 protein, called by TCRdb with MiXCR from the multiplex PCR reads. The profile shows around 1,000,000 distinct CDR3 sequences, about 35% of them singletons. The source material was peripheral blood or thyroid tissue (not recorded which). Source of these receptors: an adult man with Graves' hyperthyroidism. Both conserved end residues are trimmed from each CDR3.

CDR3 length | V gene | CDR3 protein
10 | TRBV29-1 | SVVSGADGYT
16 | TRBV25-1 | ASSSPGTSGSNSYEQY
12 | TRBV9 | ASGGDRDQETQY
17 | TRBV9 | ASSETGTSGSEETGELF
12 | TRBV15 | ATSRDTGGYGYT
15 | TRBV5-1 | ASSLLQGGRSGETQY
14 | TRBV5-1 | ASSLYPDRPQETQY
13 | TRBV25-1 | ASSPRDREGNEQF
8 | TRBV20-1 | SARTFGGA
14 | TRBV7-9 | ASSATSYFGTDTQY
11 | TRBV2 | AGRTGSNTEAF
11 | TRBV19 | ASSETGRYEQY
16 | TRBV10-2 | ASSEPHGALGGRYTIY
12 | TRBV20-1 | SPQGTSGHYEQY
13 | TRBV12-3/TRBV12-4 | ASSSLAGERYEQY
10 | TRBV12-3/TRBV12-4 | ASSLDVEELF
11 | TRBV4-1 | ASSQVEADPSF
12 | TRBV9 | ASSPQPGANVLT
14 | TRBV5-5 | ASSSFSGANTGELF
8 | TRBV29-1 | SVDSNEQF
17 | TRBV28 | ASSLGLGGTYPTNEKLF
13 | TRBV19 | ASSILSGTTYEQY
15 | TRBV7-8 | ASSSDKPHSIPGELF
13 | TRBV2 | ASTPGGTDQETQY
13 | TRBV12-3/TRBV12-4 | ASRNQGSNTGELF
13 | TRBV20-1 | SARPRDRALETQY
14 | TRBV14 | ASSQRTGGSGNTIY
16 | TRBV15 | ATSSWGTSGSSNQPQH
12 | TRBV28 | ASSLVGGYETQY
11 | TRBV10-3 | ATQAPGAYEQY
12 | TRBV7-9 | ASSLVPGTYGYT
10 | TRBV20-1 | SAQSPGQGQH
9 | TRBV29-1 | SVEAGGSQY
13 | TRBV9 | ASSVGEGTGNTIY
10 | TRBV19 | ASRQGADTQY
12 | TRBV10-2 | ASSYSDRLYGYT
13 | TRBV20-1 | SARPRGRGPGEQY
10 | TRBV15 | ATSSNWGELF
11 | TRBV7-3 | ASSPAGGPEQY
10 | TRBV11-2 | ASSRGRGLLH
13 | TRBV7-2 | ASSEGQGVGGEQY
13 | TRBV5-1 | ASSLEGGGNEKLF
10 | TRBV18 | ASSPPLTEAF
11 | TRBV12-3/TRBV12-4 | ASSRGVPETQY
14 | TRBV7-2 | ASSSGGFLRGETQY
12 | TRBV10-3 | AISPPRPNQPQH
11 | TRBV5-6 | ASSLNTLTEAF
12 | TRBV7-9 | ASSLTAGPGELF
10 | TRBV4-2 | ASSQENYGYT
14 | TRBV7-2 | ASSGWDMMGNTEAF
10 | TRBV19 | ASGGGDHGYT
11 | TRBV7-4 | ASKSGAGNTIY
14 | TRBV15 | ATSRVWGATNEKLF